This TCR beta chain is drawn from a study of blood T cell repertoires in COVID-19. As for the study in general: Nucleic acid was either cDNA or gDNA, and it came from T cells, B-cell-depleted T cells, or PBMCs.

In the original processing: Quantification of nucleated cells was approximated via reference gene primer amplification. TCRdb keeps only in-frame clones here, not all; method: immunoSEQ multiplex PCR. From that table come the V and J calls and clone size; the DNA was used to work out D and trimming. The sample carries about 94,000 clones, less than 85% recorded once. V was clipped by 5 bases and J by 9 bases; unmatched bases: 9. The CDR3 has 16 residues. Germline CDR1 and CDR2: SGHTA and FQGNSA. The specimen sequenced was peripheral blood. The rearrangement joins TRBV7-2 to TRBJ2-1; TRBD2 agrees at 14 bases. The sequence came from an elderly woman with acute or convalescent COVID-19. The CDR3 DNA sequence: TGTGCCAGCAGCCGGGGACTAGCGGGGGCCCAGGGTGAGCAGTTCTTC. Its translation: CASSRGLAGAQGEQFF.